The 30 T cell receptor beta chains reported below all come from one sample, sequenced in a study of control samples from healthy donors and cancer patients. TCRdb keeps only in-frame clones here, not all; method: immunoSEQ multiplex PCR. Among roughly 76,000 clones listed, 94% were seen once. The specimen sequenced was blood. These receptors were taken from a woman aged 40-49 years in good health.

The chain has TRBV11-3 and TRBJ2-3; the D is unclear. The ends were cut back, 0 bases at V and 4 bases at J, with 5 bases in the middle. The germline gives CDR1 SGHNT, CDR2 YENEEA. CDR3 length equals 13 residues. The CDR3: CASSLDWSDTQYF. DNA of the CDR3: TGTGCCAGCAGCTTAGATTGGTCAGATACGCAGTATTTT.

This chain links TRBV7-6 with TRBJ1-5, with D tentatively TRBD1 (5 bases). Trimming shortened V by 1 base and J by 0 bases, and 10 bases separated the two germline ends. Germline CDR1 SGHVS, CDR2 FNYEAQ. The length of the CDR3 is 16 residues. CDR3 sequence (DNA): TGTGCCAGCAGCTTAGGTCCGACAGATAGCAATCAGCCCCAGCATTTT. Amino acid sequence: CASSLGPTDSNQPQHF.

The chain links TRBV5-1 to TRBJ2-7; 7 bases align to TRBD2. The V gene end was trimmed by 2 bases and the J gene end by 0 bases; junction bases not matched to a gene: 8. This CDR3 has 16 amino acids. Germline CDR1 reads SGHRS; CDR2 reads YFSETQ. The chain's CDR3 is CASSLTSGGGSYEQYF. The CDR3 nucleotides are TGCGCCAGCAGCTTAACCTCTGGGGGGGGCTCCTACGAGCAGTACTTC.

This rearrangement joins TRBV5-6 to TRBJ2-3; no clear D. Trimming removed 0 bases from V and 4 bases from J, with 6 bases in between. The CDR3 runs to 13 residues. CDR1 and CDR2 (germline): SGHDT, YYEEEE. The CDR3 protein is CASSLGLPDTQYF. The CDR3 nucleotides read TGTGCCAGCAGCTTGGGATTACCAGATACGCAGTATTTT.

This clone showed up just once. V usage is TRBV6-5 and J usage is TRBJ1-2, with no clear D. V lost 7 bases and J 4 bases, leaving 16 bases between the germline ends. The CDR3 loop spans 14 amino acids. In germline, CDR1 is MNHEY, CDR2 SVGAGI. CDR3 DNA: TGTGCCAGCAAGAAAAGTGACGTACGCTATGGCTACACCTTC. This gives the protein CASKKSDVRYGYTF.

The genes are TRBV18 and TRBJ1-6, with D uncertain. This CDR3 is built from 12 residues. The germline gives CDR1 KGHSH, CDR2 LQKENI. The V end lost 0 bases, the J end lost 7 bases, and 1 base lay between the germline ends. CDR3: CASSPPNSPLHF. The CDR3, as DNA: TGTGCCAGCTCACCACCCAATTCACCCCTCCACTTT.

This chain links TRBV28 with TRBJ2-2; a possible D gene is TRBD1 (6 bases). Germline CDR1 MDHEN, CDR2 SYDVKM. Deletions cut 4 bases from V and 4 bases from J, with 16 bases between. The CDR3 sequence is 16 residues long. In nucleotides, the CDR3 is TGTGCCAGCAGTTCTACAAACAGGGTGCGCACCGGGGAGCTGTTTTTT. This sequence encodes CASSSTNRVRTGELFF.

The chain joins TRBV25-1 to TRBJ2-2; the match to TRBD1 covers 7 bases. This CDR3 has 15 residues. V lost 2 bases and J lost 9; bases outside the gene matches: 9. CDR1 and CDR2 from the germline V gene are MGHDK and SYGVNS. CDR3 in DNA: TGTGCCAGCAGTGAAAACAGGGGCTACCTCCGGGAGCTGTTTTTT. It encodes CASSENRGYLRELFF.

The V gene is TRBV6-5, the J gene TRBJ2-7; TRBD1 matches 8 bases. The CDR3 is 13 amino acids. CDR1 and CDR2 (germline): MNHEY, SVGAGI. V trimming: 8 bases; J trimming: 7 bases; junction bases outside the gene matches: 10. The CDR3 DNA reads TGTGCCAGCCAAGACAGGGGAGAGTGGGAGCAGTACTTC. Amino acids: CASQDRGEWEQYF.

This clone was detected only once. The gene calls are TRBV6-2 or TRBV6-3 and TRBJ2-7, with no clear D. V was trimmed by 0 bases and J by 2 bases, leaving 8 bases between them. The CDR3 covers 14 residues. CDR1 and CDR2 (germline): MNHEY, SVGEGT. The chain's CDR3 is CASSYSLLTYEQYF. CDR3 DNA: TGTGCCAGCAGTTACTCGTTATTGACCTACGAGCAGTACTTC.

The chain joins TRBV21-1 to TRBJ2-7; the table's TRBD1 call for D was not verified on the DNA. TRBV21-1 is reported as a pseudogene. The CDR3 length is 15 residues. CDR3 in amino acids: CASSKGYRRQKEQYF. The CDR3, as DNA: TGTGCCAGCAGCAAAGGGTACAGGCGGCAGAAGGAGCAGTACTTC.

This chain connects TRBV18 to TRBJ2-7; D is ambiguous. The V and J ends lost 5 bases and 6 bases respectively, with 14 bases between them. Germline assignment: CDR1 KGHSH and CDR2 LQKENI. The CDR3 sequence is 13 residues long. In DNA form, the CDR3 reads TGTGCCAGCTCAACGGTTCCATCGGCCGAGCAGTACTTC. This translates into CASSTVPSAEQYF.

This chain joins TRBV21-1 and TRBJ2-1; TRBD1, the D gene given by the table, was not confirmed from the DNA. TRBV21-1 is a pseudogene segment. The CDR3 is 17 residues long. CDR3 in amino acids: CASSNSTGGSLYNEQFF. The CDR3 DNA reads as TGTGCCAGCAGCAACTCTACAGGGGGCTCGCTGTACAATGAGCAGTTCTTC.

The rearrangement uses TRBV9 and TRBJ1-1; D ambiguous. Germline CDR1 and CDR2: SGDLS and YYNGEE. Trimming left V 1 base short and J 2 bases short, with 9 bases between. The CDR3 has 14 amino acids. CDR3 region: CASSVLQSNTEAFF. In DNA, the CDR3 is TGTGCCAGCAGCGTATTACAGAGTAACACTGAAGCTTTCTTT. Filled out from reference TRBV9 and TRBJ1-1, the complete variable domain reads DSGVTQTPKHLITATGQRVTLRCSPRSGDLSVYWYQQSLDQGLQFLIQYYNGEERAKGNILERFSAQQFPDLHSELNLSSLELGDSALYFCASSVLQSNTEAFFGQGTRLTVV.

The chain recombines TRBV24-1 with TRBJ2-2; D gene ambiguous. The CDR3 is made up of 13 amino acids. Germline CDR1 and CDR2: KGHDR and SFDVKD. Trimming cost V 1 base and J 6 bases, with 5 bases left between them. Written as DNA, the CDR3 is TGTGCCACCAGTGATTTTTATGCCGGGGAGCTGTTTTTT. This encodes CATSDFYAGELFF.

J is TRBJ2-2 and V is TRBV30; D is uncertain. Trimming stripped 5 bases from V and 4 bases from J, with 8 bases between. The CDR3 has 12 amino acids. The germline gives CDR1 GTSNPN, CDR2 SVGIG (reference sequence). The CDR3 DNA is TGTGCCTGGCGGCCTATCACCGGGGAGCTGTTTTTT. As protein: CAWRPITGELFF.

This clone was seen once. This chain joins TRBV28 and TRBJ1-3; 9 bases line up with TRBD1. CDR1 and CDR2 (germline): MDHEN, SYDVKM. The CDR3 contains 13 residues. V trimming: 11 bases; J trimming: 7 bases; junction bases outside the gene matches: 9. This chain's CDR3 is CASQQGASNTIYF. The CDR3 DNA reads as TGTGCCTCCCAACAGGGGGCGTCTAACACCATATATTTT.

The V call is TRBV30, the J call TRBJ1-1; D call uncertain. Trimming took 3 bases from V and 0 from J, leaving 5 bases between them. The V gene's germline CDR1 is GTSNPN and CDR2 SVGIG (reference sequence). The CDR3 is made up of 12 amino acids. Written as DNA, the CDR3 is TGTGCCTGGAGCGGCTTGAACACTGAAGCTTTCTTT. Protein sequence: CAWSGLNTEAFF. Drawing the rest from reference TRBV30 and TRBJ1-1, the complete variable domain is SQTIHQWPATLVQPVGSPLSLECTVEGTSNPNLYWYRQAAGRGLQLLFYSVGIGQISSEVPQNLSASRPQDRQFILSSKKLLLSDSGFYLCAWSGLNTEAFFGQGTRLTVV.

As DNA, the CDR3 is TGTGCCAGCAGTTTCGGGGGGGCGGGCGAGCAGTACTTC. Translation: CASSFGGAGEQYF. The chain links TRBV27 to TRBJ2-7; TRBD2 agrees at 8 bases. The CDR3 contains 13 residues. Germline assignment: CDR1 MNHEY and CDR2 SMNVEV (reference sequence). V shed 3 bases, J shed 6 bases, and the junction held 4 bases outside the gene matches.

The CDR3 sequence: CASSLGQGMNTEAFF. CDR3 bases: TGCGCCAGCAGCCTCGGACAGGGCATGAACACTGAAGCTTTCTTT. This chain uses TRBV5-1 with TRBJ1-1; TRBD1 agrees at 8 bases. CDR1 and CDR2 (germline): SGHRS, YFSETQ. The CDR3 is made up of 15 amino acids. V lost 4 bases, J lost 0 bases, and 5 bases stayed unmatched.

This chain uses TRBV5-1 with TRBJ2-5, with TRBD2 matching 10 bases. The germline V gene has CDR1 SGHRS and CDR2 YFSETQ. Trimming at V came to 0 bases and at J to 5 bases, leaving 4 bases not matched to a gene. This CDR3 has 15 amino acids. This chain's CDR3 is CASSLELAGMETQYF. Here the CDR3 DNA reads TGCGCCAGCAGCTTGGAACTAGCGGGGATGGAGACCCAGTACTTC. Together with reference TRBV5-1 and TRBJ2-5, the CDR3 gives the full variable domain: KAGVTQTPRYLIKTRGQQVTLSCSPISGHRSVSWYQQTPGQGLQFLFEYFSETQRNKGNFPGRFSGRQFSNSRSEMNVSTLELGDSALYLCASSLELAGMETQYFGPGTRLLVL.

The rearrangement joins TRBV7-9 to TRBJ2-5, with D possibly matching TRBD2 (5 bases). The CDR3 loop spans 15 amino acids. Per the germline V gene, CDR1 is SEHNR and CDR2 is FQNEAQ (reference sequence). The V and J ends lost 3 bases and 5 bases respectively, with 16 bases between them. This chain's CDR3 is CASSLSDYLGETQYF. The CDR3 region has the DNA TGTGCCAGCAGCTTGTCAGACTACCTCGGGGAGACCCAGTACTTC.

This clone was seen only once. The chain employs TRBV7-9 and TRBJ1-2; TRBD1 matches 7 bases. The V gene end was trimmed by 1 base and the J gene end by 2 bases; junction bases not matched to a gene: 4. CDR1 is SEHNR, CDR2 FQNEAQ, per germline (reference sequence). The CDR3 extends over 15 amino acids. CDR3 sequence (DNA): TGTGCCAGCAGCTTAGGTACGGGACAGAACTATGGCTACACCTTC. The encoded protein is CASSLGTGQNYGYTF.

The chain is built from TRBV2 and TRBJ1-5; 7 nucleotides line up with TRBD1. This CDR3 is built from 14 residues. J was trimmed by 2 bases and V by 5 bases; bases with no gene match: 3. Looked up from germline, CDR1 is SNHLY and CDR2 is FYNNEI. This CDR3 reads CASSQGVGNQPQHF. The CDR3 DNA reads TGTGCCAGCAGTCAGGGGGTGGGCAATCAGCCCCAGCATTTT.

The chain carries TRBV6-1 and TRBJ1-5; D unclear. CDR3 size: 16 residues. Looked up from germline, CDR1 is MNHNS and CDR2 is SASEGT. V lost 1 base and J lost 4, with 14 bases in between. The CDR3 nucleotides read TGTGCCAGCAGTGAAGTGGGTCTAAGGGCGAATCAGCCCCAGCATTTT. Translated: CASSEVGLRANQPQHF.

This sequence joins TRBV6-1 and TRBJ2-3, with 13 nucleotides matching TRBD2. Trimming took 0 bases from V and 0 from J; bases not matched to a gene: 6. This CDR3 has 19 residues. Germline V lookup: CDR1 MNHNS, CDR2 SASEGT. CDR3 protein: CASSEALAGGILSTDTQYF. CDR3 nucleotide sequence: TGTGCCAGCAGTGAAGCACTAGCGGGAGGGATTCTTAGCACAGATACGCAGTATTTT.

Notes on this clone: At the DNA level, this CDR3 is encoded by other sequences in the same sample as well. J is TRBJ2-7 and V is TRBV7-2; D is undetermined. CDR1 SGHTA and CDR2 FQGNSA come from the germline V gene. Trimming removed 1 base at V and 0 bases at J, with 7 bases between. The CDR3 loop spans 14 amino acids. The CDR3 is CASSLVPVSYEQYF. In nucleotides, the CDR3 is TGTGCCAGCAGCTTAGTTCCAGTCTCCTACGAGCAGTACTTC.

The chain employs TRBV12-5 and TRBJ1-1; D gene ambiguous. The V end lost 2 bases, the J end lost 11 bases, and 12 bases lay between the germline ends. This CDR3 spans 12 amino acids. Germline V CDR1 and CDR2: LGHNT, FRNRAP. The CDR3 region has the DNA TGTGCTAGTGGTTTGCCACCTCAGGAGGCTTTCTTT. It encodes CASGLPPQEAFF. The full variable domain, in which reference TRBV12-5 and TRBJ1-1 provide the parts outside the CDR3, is DARVTQTPRHKVTEMGQEVTMRCQPILGHNTVFWYRQTMMQGLELLAYFRNRAPLDDSGMPKDRFSAEMPDATLATLKIQPSEPRDSAVYFCASGLPPQEAFFGQGTRLTVV.

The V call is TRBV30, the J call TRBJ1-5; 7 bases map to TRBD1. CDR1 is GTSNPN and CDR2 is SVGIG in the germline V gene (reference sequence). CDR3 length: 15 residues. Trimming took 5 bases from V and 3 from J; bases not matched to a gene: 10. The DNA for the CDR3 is TGTGCCTGGGGGTTGAGGGGACAGCACAATCAGCCCCAGCATTTT. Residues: CAWGLRGQHNQPQHF.

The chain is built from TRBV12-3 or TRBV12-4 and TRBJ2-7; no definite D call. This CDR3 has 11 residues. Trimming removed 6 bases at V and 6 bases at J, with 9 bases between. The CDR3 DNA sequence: TGTGCCAGCAGCCAGTTCTCCGAGCAGTACTTC. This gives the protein CASSQFSEQYF.